The 4 T cell receptor beta chains in this list originate from one sample, sequenced in a study of Ad26.COV2.S vaccination and SARS-CoV-2 variants. Treatment indicated: roughly 19 received Ad26.COV2.S at low or high dose, single or two shots; 5 received placebo; per-sample allocation not given. Specimens were obtained on day 63 following the first vaccine or placebo injection. The protocol was immunoSEQ multiplex PCR, while the TCRdb copy is restricted to in-frame clones and leaves out a portion. Here the sample spans fewer than 500,000 clones, around 90% being singletons. Sequenced here: peripheral blood, sampled in a trial of Ad26.COV2.S vaccine versus placebo. These receptors all stem from a person between 18 and 65 years old who received the Ad26.COV2.S COVID-19 vaccine or a placebo.

The CDR3 sequence is CASSIGQGLSYEQYF. The CDR3 nucleotides are TGTGCCAGCAGCATCGGTCAGGGACTCTCCTACGAGCAGTACTTC. The genes are TRBV7-6 and TRBJ2-7; D may be TRBD2 (6 bases). Trimming took 5 bases from V and 0 from J, leaving 14 bases between them. Per germline, CDR1 SGHVS and CDR2 FNYEAQ. CDR3 length: 15 amino acids.

The V and J genes are TRBV7-2 and TRBJ2-7; 7 bases are a match to TRBD1. The CDR3 is 18 amino acids. V trimming: 3 bases; J trimming: 3 bases; junction bases outside the gene matches: 17. The germline V gene encodes CDR1 SGHTA and CDR2 FQGNSA. The CDR3 DNA reads TGTGCCAGCAGCTTGTACACAGGGGCCGCCGTATCCTTCTACGAGCAGTACTTC. Protein sequence: CASSLYTGAAVSFYEQYF. The full variable domain, rest sourced from reference TRBV7-2 and TRBJ2-7, is GAGVSQSPSNKVTEKGKDVELRCDPISGHTALYWYRQSLGQGLEFLIYFQGNSAPDKSGLPSDRFSAERTGGSVSTLTIQRTQQEDSAVYLCASSLYTGAAVSFYEQYFGPGTRLTVT.

The chain employs TRBV15 and TRBJ2-5; D is uncertain. Germline loops: CDR1 LNHNV, CDR2 YYDKDF (reference sequence). The V gene lost 0 bases and the J gene lost 1 base, with 9 bases spanning the gap. The CDR3 is 15 amino acids. DNA of the CDR3: TGTGCCACCAGCAGAGAAGGCCAACCCCAAGAGACCCAGTACTTC. Protein product: CATSREGQPQETQYF. Full variable domain (missing parts from reference TRBV15 and TRBJ2-5): DAMVIQNPRYQVTQFGKPVTLSCSQTLNHNVMYWYQQKSSQAPKLLFHYYDKDFNNEADTPDNFQSRRPNTSFCFLDIRSPGLGDTAMYLCATSREGQPQETQYFGPGTRLLVL.

This clone was observed once. The V and J genes are TRBV3-1 (or the pseudogene TRBV3-2) and TRBJ1-1; D not resolved. Germline CDR1 reads LGHDT; CDR2 reads YNNKEL (reference sequence). The CDR3 length is 17 residues. Trimming removed 0 bases at V and 1 base at J, with 15 bases between. The CDR3 loop is CASSQDRGSRGNTEAFF. The CDR3, as DNA: TGTGCCAGCAGCCAAGATCGTGGGTCCCGGGGGAACACTGAAGCTTTCTTT.